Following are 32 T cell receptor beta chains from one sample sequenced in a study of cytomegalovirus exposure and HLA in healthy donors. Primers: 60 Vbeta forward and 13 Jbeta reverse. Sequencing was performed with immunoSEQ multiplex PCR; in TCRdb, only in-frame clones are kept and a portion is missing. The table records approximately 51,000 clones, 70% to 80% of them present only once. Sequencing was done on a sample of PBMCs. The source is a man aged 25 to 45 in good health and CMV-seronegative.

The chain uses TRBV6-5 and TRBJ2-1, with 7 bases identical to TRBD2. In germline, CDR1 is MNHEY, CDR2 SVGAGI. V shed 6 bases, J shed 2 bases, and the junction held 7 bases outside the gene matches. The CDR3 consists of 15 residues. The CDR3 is CASRASGSAYNEQFF. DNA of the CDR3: TGTGCCAGCAGAGCTAGCGGAAGCGCCTACAATGAGCAGTTCTTC.

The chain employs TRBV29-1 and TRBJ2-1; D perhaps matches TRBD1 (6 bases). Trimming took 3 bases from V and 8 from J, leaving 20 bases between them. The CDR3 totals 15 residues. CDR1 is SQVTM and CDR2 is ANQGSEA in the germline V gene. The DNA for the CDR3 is TGCAGCGTTGAGCCCCGGACAGTAAGTAGTGATGAGCAGTTCTTC. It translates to CSVEPRTVSSDEQFF.

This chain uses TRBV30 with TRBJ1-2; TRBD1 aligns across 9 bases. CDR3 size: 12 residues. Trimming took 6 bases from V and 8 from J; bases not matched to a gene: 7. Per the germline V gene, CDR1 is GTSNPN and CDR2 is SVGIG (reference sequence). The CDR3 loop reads CACTQGAGGYTF. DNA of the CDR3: TGTGCCTGTACACAGGGGGCAGGGGGCTACACCTTC.

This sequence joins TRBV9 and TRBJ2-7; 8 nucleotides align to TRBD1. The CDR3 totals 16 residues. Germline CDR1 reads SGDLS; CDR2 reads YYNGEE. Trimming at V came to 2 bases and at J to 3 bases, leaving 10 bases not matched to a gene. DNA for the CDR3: TGTGCCAGCAGCGTGAGTGGACCGACAGGGGTCTACGAGCAGTACTTC. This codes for CASSVSGPTGVYEQYF.

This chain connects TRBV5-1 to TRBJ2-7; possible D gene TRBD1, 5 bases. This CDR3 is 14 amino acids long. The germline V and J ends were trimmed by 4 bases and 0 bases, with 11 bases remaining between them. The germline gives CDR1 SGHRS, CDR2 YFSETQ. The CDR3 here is CASSPLTASYEQYF. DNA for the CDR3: TGCGCCAGCAGCCCATTGACAGCCTCCTACGAGCAGTACTTC.

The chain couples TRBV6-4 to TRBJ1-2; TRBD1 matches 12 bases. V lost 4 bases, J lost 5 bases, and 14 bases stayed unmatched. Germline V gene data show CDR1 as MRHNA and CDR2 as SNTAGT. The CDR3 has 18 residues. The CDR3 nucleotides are TGTGCCAGCAGTGCCCGCCCCACCGGGACAGGGGGCCTGTATGGCTACACCTTC. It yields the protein CASSARPTGTGGLYGYTF.

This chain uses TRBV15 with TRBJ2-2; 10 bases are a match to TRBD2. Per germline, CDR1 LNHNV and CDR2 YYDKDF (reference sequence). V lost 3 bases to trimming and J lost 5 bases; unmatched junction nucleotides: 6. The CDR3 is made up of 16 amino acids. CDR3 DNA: TGTGCCACCAGCAGCCGCAGCGGGAGGGCTACCGGGGAGCTGTTTTTT. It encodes CATSSRSGRATGELFF. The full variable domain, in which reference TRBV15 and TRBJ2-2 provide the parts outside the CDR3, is DAMVIQNPRYQVTQFGKPVTLSCSQTLNHNVMYWYQQKSSQAPKLLFHYYDKDFNNEADTPDNFQSRRPNTSFCFLDIRSPGLGDTAMYLCATSSRSGRATGELFFGEGSRLTVL.

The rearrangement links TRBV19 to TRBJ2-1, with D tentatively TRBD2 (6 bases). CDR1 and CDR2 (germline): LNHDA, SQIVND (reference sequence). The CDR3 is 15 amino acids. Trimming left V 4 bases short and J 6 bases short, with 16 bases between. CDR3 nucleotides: TGTGCCAGTAGTACGGGGACTCTTTCGAGCAATGAGCAGTTCTTC. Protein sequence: CASSTGTLSSNEQFF.

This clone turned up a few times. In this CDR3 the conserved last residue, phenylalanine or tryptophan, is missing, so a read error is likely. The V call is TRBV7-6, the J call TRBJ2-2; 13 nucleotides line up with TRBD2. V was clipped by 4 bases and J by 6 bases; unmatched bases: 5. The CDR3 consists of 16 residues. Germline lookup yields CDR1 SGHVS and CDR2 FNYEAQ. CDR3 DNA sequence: TGTGCCAGCAGCTGGACTAGCGGGAGACCTGCCGGGGAGCTGTTTGTT. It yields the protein CASSWTSGRPAGELFV.

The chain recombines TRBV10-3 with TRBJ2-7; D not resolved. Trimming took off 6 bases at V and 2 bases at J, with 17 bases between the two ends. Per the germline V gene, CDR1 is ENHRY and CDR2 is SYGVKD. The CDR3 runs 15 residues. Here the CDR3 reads CAIRDGDGPTYEQYF. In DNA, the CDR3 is TGTGCCATCAGGGATGGCGATGGGCCAACCTACGAGCAGTACTTC.

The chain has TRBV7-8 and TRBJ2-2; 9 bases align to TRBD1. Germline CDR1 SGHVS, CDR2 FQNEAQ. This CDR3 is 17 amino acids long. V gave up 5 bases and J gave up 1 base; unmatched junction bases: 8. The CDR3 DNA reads TGTGCCAGCAGCCCCCGGGACAGGGTATTGAACACCGGGGAGCTGTTTTTT. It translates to CASSPRDRVLNTGELFF.

CDR3: CASSQGLRGRLQETQYF. CDR3 bases: TGCGCCAGCAGCCAAGGTCTTAGGGGAAGGCTCCAAGAGACCCAGTACTTC. This chain links TRBV4-1 with TRBJ2-5; D possibly corresponds to TRBD1 (5 bases). This CDR3 has 17 residues. Germline assignment: CDR1 MGHRA and CDR2 YSYEKL. With 1 base removed from V and 1 base from J, the gap between germline ends came to 16 bases.

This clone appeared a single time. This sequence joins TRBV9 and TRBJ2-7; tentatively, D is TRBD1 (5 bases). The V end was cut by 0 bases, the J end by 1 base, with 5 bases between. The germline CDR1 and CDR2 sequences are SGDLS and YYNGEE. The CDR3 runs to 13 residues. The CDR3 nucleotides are TGTGCCAGCAGCGTAGGACAGTCCTACGAGCAGTACTTC. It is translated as CASSVGQSYEQYF.

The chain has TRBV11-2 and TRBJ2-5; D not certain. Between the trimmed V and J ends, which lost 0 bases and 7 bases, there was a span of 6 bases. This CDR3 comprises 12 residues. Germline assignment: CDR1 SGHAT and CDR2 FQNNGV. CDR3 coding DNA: TGTGCCAGCAGCTTAGATCGGTCGACCCAGTACTTC. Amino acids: CASSLDRSTQYF.

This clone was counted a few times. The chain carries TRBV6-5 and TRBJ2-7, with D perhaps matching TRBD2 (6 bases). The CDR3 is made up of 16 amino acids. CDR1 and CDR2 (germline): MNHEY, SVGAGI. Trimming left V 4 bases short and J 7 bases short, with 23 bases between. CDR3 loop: CASSSRRNGLLGEQYF. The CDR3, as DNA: TGTGCCAGCAGTTCCCGTAGAAACGGACTATTAGGGGAGCAGTACTTC.

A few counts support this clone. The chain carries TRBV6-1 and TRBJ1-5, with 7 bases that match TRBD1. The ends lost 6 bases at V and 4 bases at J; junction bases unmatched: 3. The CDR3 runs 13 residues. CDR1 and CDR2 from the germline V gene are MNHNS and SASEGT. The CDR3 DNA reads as TGTGCCAGCAGAGGGGACAGAAATCAGCCCCAGCATTTT. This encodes CASRGDRNQPQHF.

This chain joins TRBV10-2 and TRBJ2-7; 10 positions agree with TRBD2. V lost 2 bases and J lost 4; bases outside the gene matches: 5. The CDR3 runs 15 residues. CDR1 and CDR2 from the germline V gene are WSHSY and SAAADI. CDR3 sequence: CASSEKLAGVYEQYF. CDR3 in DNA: TGCGCCAGCAGTGAGAAGCTAGCGGGGGTATACGAGCAGTACTTC.

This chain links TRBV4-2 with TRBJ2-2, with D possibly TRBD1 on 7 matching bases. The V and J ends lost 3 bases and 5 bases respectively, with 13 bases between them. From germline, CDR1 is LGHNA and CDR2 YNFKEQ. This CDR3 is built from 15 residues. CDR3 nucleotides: TGTGCCAGCAGCCACGATGCAGGGGGGACCGGGGAGCTGTTTTTT. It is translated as CASSHDAGGTGELFF.

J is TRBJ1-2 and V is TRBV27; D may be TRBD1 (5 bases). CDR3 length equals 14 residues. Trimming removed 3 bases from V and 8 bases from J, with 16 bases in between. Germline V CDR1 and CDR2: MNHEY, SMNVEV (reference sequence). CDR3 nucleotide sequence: TGTGCCAGCAGTTTTCGTTCGGGACTTGGCGGCTACACCTTC. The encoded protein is CASSFRSGLGGYTF.

The CDR3 DNA sequence: TGTGCCAGCACCCCAGCGGGACACTCCTACAATGAGCAGTTCTTC. Translated, it gives CASTPAGHSYNEQFF. The chain combines TRBV7-6 with TRBJ2-1; TRBD2 might be the D (7 bases). Between the trimmed V and J ends, which lost 7 bases and 0 bases, there was a span of 13 bases. The CDR3 consists of 15 residues. The germline V gene encodes CDR1 SGHVS and CDR2 FNYEAQ.

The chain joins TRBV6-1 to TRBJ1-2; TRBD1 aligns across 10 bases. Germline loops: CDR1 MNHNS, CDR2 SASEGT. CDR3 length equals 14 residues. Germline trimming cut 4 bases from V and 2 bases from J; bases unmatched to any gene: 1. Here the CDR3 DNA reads TGTGCCAGCAGTGGGGGACAGGGGAACTATGGCTACACCTTC. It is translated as CASSGGQGNYGYTF.

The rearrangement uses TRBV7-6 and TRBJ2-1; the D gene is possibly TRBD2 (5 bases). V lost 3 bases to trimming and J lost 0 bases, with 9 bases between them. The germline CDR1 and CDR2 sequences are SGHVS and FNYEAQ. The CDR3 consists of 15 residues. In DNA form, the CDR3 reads TGTGCCAGCAGCTTGGACTTGCTCTCCTACAATGAGCAGTTCTTC. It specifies CASSLDLLSYNEQFF.

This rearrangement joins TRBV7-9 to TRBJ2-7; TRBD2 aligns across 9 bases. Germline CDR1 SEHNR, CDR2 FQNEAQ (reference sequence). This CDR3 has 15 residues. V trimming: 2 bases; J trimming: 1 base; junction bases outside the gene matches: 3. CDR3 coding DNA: TGTGCCAGCAGCTTACCTAGCGGGGAGTCCTACGAGCAGTACTTC. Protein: CASSLPSGESYEQYF.

Written as DNA, the CDR3 is TGTGCCAGCAGCTTGGCGGGGGGGGAGCAGTACTTC. Amino acid sequence: CASSLAGGEQYF. J is TRBJ2-7 and V is TRBV5-6, with 8 bases fitting TRBD2. CDR1 is SGHDT and CDR2 is YYEEEE in the germline V gene. The CDR3 has 12 residues. V dropped 0 bases and J dropped 7; count of bases not matched to a gene: 0.

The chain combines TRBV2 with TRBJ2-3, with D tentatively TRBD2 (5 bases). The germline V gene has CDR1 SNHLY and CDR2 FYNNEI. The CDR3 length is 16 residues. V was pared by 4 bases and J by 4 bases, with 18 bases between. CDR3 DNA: TGTGCCAGCAGTGGACCTACGACGGCGGGCCCAGATACGCAGTATTTT. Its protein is CASSGPTTAGPDTQYF. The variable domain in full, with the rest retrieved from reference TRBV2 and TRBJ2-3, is EPEVTQTPSHQVTQMGQEVILRCVPISNHLYFYWYRQILGQKVEFLVSFYNNEISEKSEIFDDQFSVERPDGSNFTLKIRSTKLEDSAMYFCASSGPTTAGPDTQYFGPGTRLTVL.

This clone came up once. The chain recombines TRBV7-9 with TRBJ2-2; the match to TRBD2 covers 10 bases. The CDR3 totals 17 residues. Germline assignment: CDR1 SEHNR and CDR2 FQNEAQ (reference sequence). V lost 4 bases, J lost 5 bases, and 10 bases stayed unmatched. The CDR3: CASSSRSLAGDTGELFF. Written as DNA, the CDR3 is TGTGCCAGCAGCTCGAGGTCCCTAGCGGGAGATACCGGGGAGCTGTTTTTT.

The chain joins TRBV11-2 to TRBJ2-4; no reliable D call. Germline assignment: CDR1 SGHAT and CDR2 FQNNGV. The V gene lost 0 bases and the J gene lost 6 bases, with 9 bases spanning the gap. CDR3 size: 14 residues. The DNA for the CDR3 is TGTGCCAGCAGCTTAGATGGAGTAGGAAACATTCAGTACTTC. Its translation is CASSLDGVGNIQYF.

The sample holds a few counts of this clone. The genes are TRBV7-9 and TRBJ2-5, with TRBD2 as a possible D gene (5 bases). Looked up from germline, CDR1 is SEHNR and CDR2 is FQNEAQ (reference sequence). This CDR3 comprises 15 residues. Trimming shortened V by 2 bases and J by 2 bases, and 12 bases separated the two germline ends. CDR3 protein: CASSLSWRVQETQYF. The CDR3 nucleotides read TGTGCCAGCAGCTTATCTTGGCGGGTGCAAGAGACCCAGTACTTC.

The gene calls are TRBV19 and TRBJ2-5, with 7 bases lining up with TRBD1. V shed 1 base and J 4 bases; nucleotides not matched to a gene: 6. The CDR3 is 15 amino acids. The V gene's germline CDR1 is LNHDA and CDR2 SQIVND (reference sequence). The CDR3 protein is CASSIARTGPETQYF. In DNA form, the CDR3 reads TGTGCCAGTAGTATAGCCCGGACAGGACCAGAGACCCAGTACTTC.

The CDR3 nucleotides read TGCGCCAGCCACCTGGGGGGTACCGGGGCCAACGTCCTGACTTTC. This gives the protein CASHLGGTGANVLTF. V is TRBV5-1 and J is TRBJ2-6, with D perhaps TRBD2 (6 bases). This CDR3 comprises 15 residues. Germline V CDR1 and CDR2: SGHRS, YFSETQ. Trimming removed 7 bases at V and 4 bases at J, with 15 bases between.

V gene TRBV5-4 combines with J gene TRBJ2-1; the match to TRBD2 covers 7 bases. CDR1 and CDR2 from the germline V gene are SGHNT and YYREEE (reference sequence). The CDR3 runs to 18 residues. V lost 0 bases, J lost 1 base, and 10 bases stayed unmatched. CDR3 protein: CASSLAKVGAGSYNEQFF. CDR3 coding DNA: TGTGCCAGCAGCTTGGCCAAGGTTGGAGCGGGATCCTACAATGAGCAGTTCTTC.

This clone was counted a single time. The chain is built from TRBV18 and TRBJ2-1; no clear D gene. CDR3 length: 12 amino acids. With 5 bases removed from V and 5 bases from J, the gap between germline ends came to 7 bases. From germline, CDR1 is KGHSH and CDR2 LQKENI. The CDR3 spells CASSSRDNEQFF. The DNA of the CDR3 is TGTGCCAGCTCAAGTCGGGACAATGAGCAGTTCTTC.